This T cell receptor (beta chain) was identified during a study of T cells in Graves' hyperthyroidism and ophthalmopathy. RNA transcripts served as the template for amplifying TCR beta CDR3 regions. The study used the HTBI primer set for a first-round RT-PCR of the TCR CDR3. TCRdb re-derived calls from the multiplex PCR reads in MiXCR, one entry per CDR3 protein. The data contain under 450,000 distinct CDR3 sequences, less than 15% of them seen just once; the ten biggest clones take up about 20%. This clonotype was observed a handful of times. Material: blood. The TCR comes from a man aged 30-40 years with Graves' hyperthyroidism that later progressed to Graves' ophthalmopathy.

In DNA, the CDR3 is TGTGCCAGCTCACCAACGACGGGTACTAATGAAAAACTGTTTTTT. It yields the protein CASSPTTGTNEKLFF. The genes are TRBV18 and TRBJ1-4, with unresolved D. V was pared by 2 bases and J by 2 bases, with 9 bases between. This CDR3 has 15 residues. Germline CDR1 KGHSH, CDR2 LQKENI.